This T cell receptor (beta chain) was sequenced during a study of early T cells in non-severe SARS-CoV-2 infection. V was pared by 0 bases and J by 1 base, with 12 bases between. The CDR3 spans 15 residues. Germline CDR1 GTSNPN, CDR2 SVGIG (reference sequence). The sample holds a few counts of this clonotype. Tagging with unique molecular identifiers was applied to individual cDNA molecules. Using its own MiXCR run on the 5' RACE reads, TCRdb lists one record per CDR3 protein. Of some 45,000 distinct CDR3 sequences listed, less than 8.5% are singletons. The sample was whole blood. This clonotype was sampled from an adult who was a healthcare worker with PCR-confirmed SARS-CoV-2 infection or an uninfected control (not recorded which). The chain employs TRBV30 and TRBJ1-1, with unresolved D. The DNA of the CDR3 is TGTGCCTGGAGTGTAGGTCCGGGCGCGAACACTGAAGCTTTCTTT. Amino acids: CAWSVGPGANTEAFF. Using reference TRBV30 and TRBJ1-1 for the parts outside the CDR3, the full variable domain is SQTIHQWPATLVQPVGSPLSLECTVEGTSNPNLYWYRQAAGRGLQLLFYSVGIGQISSEVPQNLSASRPQDRQFILSSKKLLLSDSGFYLCAWSVGPGANTEAFFGQGTRLTVV.